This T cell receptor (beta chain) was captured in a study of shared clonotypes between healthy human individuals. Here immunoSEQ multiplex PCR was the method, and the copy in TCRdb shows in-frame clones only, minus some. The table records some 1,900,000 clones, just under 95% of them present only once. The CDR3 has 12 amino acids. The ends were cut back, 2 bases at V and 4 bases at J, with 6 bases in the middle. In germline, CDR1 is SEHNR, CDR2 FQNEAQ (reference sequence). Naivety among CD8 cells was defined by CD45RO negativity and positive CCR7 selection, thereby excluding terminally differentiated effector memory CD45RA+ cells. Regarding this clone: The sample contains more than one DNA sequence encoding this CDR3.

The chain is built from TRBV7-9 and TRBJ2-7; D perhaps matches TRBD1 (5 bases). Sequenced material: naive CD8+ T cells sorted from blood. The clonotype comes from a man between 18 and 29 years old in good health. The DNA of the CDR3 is TGTGCCAGCAGCTTACAGGGTTACGAGCAGTACTTC. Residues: CASSLQGYEQYF.